The entry below gives a single TCR beta chain sequence along with its context. This entry is derived from a study of blood T cell repertoires in COVID-19. Study at large: PBMCs, B-cell-depleted T cells, or T cells provided the cDNA or gDNA that made up the material.

As handled by the study authors: By means of reference gene primer amplification, nucleated cell counts were estimated. The data were produced by immunoSEQ multiplex PCR, yet TCRdb's version contains in-frame clones alone and is incomplete. D and trimming were read from the DNA, whereas the V and J calls and clone size are those reported in that table. Here the sample spans approximately 220,000 clones, 84% being singletons. The source material was peripheral blood. This clonotype originated in a woman in her sixties or seventies who had recovered from COVID-19.

CDR3 bases: TGCAGTGCTAGTCGGGTAGCGGCAGCCTACGAGCAGTACTTC. Translation: CSASRVAAAYEQYF. The chain couples TRBV20-1 to TRBJ2-7; tentatively, D is TRBD2 (6 bases). The CDR3 is 14 residues long. Germline V lookup: CDR1 DFQATT, CDR2 SNEGSKA (reference sequence). Trimming removed 3 bases from V and 2 bases from J, with 14 bases in between.